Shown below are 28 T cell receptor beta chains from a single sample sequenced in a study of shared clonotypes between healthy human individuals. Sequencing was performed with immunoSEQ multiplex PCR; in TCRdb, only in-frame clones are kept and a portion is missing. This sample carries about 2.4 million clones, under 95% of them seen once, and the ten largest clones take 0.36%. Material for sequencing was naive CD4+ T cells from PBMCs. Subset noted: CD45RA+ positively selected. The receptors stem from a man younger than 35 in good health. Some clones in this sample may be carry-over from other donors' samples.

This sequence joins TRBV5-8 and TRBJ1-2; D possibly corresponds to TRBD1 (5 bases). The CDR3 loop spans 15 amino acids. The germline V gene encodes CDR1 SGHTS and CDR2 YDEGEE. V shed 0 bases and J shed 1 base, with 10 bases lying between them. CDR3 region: CASSLAAGHNYGYTF. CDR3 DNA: TGTGCCAGCAGCTTGGCGGCAGGACATAACTATGGCTACACCTTC.

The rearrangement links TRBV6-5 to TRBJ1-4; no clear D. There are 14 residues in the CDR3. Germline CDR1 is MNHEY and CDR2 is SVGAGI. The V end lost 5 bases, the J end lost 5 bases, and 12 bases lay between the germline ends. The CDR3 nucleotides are TGTGCCAGCAGTCCCCTCGGGAGAAATGAAAAACTGTTTTTT. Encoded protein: CASSPLGRNEKLFF.

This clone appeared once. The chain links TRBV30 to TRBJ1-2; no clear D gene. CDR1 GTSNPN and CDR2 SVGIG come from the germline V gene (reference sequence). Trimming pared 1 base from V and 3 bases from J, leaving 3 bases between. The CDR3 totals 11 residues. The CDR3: CAWSGYYGYTF. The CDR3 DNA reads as TGTGCCTGGAGTGGCTACTATGGCTACACCTTC.

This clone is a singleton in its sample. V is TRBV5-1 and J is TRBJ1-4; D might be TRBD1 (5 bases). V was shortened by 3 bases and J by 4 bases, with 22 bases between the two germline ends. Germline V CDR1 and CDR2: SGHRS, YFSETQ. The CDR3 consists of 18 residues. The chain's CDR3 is CASSSSEAEQAYNEKLFF. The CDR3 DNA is TGCGCCAGCAGCTCCTCAGAGGCCGAACAGGCTTATAATGAAAAACTGTTTTTT.

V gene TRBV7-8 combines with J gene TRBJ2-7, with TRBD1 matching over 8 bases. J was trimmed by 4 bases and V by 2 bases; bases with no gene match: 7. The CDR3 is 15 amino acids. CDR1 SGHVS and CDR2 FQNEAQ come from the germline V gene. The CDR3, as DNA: TGTGCCAGCAGCTTAAAGAGGACAGGGACTTACGAGCAGTACTTC. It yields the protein CASSLKRTGTYEQYF. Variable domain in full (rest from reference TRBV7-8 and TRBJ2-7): GAGVSQSPRYKVAKRGQDVALRCDPISGHVSLFWYQQALGQGPEFLTYFQNEAQLDKSGLPSDRFFAERPEGSVSTLKIQRTQQEDSAVYLCASSLKRTGTYEQYFGPGTRLTVT.

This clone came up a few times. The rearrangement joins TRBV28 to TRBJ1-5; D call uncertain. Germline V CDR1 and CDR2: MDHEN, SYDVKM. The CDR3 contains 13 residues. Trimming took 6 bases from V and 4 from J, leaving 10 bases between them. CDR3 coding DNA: TGTGCCAGCAGAGGGTGGGGTAATCAGCCCCAGCATTTT. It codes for CASRGWGNQPQHF.

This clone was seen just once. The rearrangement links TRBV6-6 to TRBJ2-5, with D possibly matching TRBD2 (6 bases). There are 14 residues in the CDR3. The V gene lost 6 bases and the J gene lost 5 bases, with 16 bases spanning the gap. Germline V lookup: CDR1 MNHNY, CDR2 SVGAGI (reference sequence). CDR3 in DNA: TGTGCCAGCAGCCTCGCGGGGTTGGAGGAGACCCAGTACTTC. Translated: CASSLAGLEETQYF.

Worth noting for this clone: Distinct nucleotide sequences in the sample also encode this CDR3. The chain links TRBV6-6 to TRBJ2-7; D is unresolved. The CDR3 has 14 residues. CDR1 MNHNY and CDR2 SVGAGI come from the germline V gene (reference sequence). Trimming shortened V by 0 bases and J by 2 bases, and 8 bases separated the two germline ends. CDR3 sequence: CASSYSSGTYEQYF. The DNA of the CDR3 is TGTGCCAGCAGTTACTCGTCCGGAACCTACGAGCAGTACTTC.

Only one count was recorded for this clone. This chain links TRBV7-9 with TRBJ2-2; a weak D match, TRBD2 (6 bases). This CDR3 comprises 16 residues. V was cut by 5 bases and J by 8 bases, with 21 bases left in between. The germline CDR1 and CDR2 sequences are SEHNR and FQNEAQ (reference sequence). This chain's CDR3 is CASSPRLERALGELFF. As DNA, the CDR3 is TGTGCCAGCAGCCCCAGACTAGAGCGGGCCTTGGGGGAGCTGTTTTTT. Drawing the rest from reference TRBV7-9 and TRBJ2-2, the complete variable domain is DTGVSQNPRHKITKRGQNVTFRCDPISEHNRLYWYRQTLGQGPEFLTYFQNEAQLEKSRLLSDRFSAERPKGSFSTLEIQRTEQGDSAMYLCASSPRLERALGELFFGEGSRLTVL.

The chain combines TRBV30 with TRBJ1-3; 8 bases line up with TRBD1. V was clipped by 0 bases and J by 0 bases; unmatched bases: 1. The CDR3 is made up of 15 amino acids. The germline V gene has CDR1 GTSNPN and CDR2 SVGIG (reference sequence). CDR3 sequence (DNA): TGTGCCTGGAGTGTGGGGACAGGCTCTGGAAACACCATATATTTT. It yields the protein CAWSVGTGSGNTIYF.

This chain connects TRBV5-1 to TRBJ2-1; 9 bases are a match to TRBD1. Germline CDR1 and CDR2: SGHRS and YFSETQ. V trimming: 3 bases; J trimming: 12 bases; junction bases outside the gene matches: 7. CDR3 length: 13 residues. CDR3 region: CASSSRQGGAQFF. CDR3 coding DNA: TGCGCCAGCAGCTCACGACAGGGGGGAGCGCAGTTCTTC.

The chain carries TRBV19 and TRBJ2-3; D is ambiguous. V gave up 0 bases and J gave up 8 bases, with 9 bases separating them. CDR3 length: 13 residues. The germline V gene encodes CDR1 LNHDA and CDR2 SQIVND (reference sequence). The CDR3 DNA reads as TGTGCCAGTAGTATAGATTTAGTAGGTACGCAGTATTTT. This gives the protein CASSIDLVGTQYF.

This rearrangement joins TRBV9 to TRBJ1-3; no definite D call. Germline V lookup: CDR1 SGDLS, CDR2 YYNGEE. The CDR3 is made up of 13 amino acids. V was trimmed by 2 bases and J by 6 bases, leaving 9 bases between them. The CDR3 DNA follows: TGTGCCAGCAGCGTGATTGGTGAAAACACCATATATTTT. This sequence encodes CASSVIGENTIYF.

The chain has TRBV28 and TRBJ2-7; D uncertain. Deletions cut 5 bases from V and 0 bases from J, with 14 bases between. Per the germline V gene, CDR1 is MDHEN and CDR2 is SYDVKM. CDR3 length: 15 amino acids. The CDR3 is CASSKNGIPSYEQYF. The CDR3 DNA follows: TGTGCCAGCAGTAAGAATGGGATCCCCTCCTACGAGCAGTACTTC.

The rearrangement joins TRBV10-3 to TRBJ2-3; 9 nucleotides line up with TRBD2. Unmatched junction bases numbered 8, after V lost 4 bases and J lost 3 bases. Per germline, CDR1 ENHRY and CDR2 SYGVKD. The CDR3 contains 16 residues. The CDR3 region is CAISGIGTSTTDTQYF. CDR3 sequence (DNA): TGTGCCATCAGTGGAATTGGGACTAGCACGACAGATACGCAGTATTTT.

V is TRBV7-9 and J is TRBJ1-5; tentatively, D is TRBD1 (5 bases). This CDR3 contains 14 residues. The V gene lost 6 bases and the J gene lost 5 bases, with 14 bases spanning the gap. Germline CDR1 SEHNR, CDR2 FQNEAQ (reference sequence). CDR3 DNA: TGTGCCAGCAGGCCTGCGGACAAGGATCAGCCCCAGCATTTT. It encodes CASRPADKDQPQHF.

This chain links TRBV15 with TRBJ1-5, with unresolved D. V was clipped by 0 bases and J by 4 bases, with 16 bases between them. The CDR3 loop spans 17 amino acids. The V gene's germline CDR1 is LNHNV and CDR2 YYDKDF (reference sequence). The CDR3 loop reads CATSRDGIKQLNQPQHF. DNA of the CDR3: TGTGCCACCAGCAGAGATGGTATAAAACAGCTGAATCAGCCCCAGCATTTT.

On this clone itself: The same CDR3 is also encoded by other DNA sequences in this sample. The CDR3 bases are TGTGCCTGGGCCCGACAGGGCTCCTACGAGCAGTACTTC. The encoded protein is CAWARQGSYEQYF. V gene TRBV30 combines with J gene TRBJ2-7; 7 bases map to TRBD1. This CDR3 has 13 amino acids. The germline V gene encodes CDR1 GTSNPN and CDR2 SVGIG (reference sequence). V lost 5 bases, J lost 0 bases, and 4 bases stayed unmatched. The full variable domain, rest sourced from reference TRBV30 and TRBJ2-7, is SQTIHQWPATLVQPVGSPLSLECTVEGTSNPNLYWYRQAAGRGLQLLFYSVGIGQISSEVPQNLSASRPQDRQFILSSKKLLLSDSGFYLCAWARQGSYEQYFGPGTRLTVT.

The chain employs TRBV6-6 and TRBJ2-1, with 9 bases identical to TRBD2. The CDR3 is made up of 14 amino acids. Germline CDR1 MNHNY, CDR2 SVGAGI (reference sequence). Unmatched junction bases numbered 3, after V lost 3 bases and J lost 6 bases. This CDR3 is CASSYVSGGNEQFF. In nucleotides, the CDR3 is TGTGCCAGCAGTTATGTTAGCGGGGGCAATGAGCAGTTCTTC.

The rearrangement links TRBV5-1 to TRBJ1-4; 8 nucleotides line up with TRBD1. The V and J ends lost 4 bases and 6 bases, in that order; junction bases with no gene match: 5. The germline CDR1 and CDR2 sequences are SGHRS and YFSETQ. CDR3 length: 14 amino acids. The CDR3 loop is CASSRDRNYEKLFF. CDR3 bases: TGCGCCAGCAGCAGGGACAGGAATTATGAAAAACTGTTTTTT.

The CDR3 here is CASSLGTGSYYEQYF. CDR3 nucleotides: TGCGCCAGCAGCTTAGGGACAGGGAGTTACTACGAGCAGTACTTC. This chain connects TRBV5-1 to TRBJ2-7; 9 nucleotides align to TRBD1. Per germline, CDR1 SGHRS and CDR2 YFSETQ. The ends lost 2 bases at V and 3 bases at J; junction bases unmatched: 6. The CDR3 is made up of 15 amino acids.

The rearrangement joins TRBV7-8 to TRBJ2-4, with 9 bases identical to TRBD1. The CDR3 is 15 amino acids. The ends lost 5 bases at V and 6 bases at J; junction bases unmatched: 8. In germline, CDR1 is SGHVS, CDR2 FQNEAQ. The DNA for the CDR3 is TGTGCCAGCAGCCTCCAACAGGGGGCCGGAAACATTCAGTACTTC. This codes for CASSLQQGAGNIQYF.

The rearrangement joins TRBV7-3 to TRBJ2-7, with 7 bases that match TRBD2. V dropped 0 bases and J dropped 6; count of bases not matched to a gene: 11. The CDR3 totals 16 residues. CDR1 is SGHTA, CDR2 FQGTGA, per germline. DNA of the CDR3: TGTGCCAGCAGCTTAACTAGCGGGCCCTACCAAGGCGAGCAGTACTTC. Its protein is CASSLTSGPYQGEQYF.

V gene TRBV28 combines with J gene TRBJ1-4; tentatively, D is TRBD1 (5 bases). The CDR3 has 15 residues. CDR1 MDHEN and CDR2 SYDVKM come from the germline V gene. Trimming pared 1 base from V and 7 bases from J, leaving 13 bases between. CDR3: CASSLYRGGTEKLFF. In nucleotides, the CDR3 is TGTGCCAGCAGTTTATATAGGGGCGGGACTGAAAAACTGTTTTTT. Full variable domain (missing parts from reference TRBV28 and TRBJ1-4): DVKVTQSSRYLVKRTGEKVFLECVQDMDHENMFWYRQDPGLGLRLIYFSYDVKMKEKGDIPEGYSVSREKKERFSLILESASTNQTSMYLCASSLYRGGTEKLFFGSGTQLSVL.

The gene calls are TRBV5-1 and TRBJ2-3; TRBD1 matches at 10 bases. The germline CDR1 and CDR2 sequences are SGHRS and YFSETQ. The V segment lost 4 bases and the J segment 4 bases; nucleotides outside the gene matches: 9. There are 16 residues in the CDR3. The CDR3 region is CASSLRGQGIPDTQYF. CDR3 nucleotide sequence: TGCGCCAGCAGCCTGAGGGGACAGGGGATCCCAGATACGCAGTATTTT.

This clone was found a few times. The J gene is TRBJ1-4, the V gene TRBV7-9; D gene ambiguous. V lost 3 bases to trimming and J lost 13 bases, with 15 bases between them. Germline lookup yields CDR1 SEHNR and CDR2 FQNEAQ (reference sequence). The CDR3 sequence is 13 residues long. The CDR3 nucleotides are TGTGCCAGCAGCTTTCGAAGGGCCTCGGGACTGTTTTTT. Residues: CASSFRRASGLFF.

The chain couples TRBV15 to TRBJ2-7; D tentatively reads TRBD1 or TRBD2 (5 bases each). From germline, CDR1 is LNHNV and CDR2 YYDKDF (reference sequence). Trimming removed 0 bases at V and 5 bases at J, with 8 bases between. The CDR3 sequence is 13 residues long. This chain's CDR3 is CATSRDRDHEQYF. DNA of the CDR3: TGTGCCACCAGCAGAGACAGGGACCACGAGCAGTACTTC. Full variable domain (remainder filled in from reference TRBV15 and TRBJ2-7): DAMVIQNPRYQVTQFGKPVTLSCSQTLNHNVMYWYQQKSSQAPKLLFHYYDKDFNNEADTPDNFQSRRPNTSFCFLDIRSPGLGDTAMYLCATSRDRDHEQYFGPGTRLTVT.

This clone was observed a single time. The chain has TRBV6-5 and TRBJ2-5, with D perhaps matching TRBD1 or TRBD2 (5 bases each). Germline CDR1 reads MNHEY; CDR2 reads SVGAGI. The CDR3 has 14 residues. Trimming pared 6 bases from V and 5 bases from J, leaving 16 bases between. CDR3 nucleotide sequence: TGTGCCAGCAGCCGGGACCACGAGAGGGAGACCCAGTACTTC. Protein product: CASSRDHERETQYF.